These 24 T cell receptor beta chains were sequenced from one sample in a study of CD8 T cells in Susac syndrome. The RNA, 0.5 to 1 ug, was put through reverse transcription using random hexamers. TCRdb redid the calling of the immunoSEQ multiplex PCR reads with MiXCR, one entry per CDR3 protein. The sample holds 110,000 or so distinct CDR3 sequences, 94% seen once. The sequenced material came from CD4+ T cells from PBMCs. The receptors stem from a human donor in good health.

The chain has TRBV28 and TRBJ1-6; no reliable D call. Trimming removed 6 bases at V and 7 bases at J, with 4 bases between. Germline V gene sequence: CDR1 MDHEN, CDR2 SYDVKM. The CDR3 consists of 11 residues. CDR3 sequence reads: CASRSNSPLHF. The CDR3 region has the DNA TGTGCCAGCAGATCCAATTCACCCCTCCACTTT.

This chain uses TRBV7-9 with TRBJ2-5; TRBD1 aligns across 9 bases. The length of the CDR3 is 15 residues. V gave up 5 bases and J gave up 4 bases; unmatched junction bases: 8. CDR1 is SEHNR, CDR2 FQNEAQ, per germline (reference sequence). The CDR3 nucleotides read TGTGCCAGCAGCGGACAGGGGCTTGGTCCAGAGACCCAGTACTTC. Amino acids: CASSGQGLGPETQYF.

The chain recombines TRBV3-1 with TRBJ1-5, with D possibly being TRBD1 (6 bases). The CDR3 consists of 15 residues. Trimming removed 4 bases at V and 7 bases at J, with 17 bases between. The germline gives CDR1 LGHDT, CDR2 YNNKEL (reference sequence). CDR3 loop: CASSLPGASDQPQHF. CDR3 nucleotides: TGTGCCAGCAGCCTCCCAGGGGCTTCCGACCAGCCCCAGCATTTT.

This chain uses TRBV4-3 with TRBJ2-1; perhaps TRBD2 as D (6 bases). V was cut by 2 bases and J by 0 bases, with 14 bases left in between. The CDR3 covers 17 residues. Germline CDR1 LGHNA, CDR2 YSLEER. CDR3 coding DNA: TGCGCCAGCAGCCAACACGGGAGTCGGAGCTCCTACAATGAGCAGTTCTTC. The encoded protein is CASSQHGSRSSYNEQFF.

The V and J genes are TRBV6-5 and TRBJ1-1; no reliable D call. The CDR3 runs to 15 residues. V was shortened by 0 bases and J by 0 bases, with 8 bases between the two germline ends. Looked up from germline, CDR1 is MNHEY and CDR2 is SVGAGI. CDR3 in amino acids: CASSYSGRLNTEAFF. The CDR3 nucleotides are TGTGCCAGCAGTTACTCTGGGAGACTGAACACTGAAGCTTTCTTT.

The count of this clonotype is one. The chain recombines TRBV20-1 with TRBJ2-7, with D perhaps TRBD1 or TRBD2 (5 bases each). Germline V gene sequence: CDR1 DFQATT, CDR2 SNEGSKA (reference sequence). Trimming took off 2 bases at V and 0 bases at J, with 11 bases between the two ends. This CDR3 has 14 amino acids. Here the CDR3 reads CSARRSGPSYEQYF. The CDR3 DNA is TGCAGTGCTAGAAGGTCGGGGCCCTCCTACGAGCAGTACTTC.

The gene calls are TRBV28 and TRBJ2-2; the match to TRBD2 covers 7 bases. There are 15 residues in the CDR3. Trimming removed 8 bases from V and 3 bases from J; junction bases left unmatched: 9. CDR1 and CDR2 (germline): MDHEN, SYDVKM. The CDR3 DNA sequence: TGTGCCAGCCTAGCGGAGCCGTGGGACACCGGGGAGCTGTTTTTT. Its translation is CASLAEPWDTGELFF.

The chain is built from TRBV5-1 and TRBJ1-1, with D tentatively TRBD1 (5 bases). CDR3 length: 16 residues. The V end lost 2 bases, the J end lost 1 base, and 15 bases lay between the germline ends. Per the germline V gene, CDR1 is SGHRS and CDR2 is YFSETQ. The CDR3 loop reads CASSFEWQGKNTEAFF. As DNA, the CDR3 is TGCGCCAGCAGCTTCGAGTGGCAGGGCAAGAACACTGAAGCTTTCTTT.

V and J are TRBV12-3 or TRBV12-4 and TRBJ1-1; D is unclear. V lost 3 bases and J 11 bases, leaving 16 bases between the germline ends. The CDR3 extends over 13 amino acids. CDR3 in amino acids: CASSLESPQAAFF. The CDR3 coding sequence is TGTGCCAGCAGTTTGGAAAGTCCCCAGGCGGCTTTCTTT.

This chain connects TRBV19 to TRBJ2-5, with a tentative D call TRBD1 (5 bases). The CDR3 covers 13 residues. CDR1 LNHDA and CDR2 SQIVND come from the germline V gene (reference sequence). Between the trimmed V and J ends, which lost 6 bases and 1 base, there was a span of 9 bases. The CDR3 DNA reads TGTGCCAGTAGCCAGGGATTCCAAGAGACCCAGTACTTC. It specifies CASSQGFQETQYF.

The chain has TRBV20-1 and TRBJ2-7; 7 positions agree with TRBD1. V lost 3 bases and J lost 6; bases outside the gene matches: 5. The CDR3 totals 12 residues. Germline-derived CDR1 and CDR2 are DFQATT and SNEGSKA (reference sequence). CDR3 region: CSASDRGREQYF. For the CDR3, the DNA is TGCAGTGCTAGCGATAGGGGGCGCGAGCAGTACTTC.

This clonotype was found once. The CDR3 DNA reads as TGCGCCAGCAGCTTGGGCCCCGGGACAGGGAAATACAATGAGCAGTTCTTC. This gives the protein CASSLGPGTGKYNEQFF. This chain uses TRBV5-1 with TRBJ2-1; 9 bases are shared with TRBD1. The germline V gene has CDR1 SGHRS and CDR2 YFSETQ. This CDR3 comprises 17 residues. V gave up 0 bases and J gave up 4 bases; unmatched junction bases: 8.

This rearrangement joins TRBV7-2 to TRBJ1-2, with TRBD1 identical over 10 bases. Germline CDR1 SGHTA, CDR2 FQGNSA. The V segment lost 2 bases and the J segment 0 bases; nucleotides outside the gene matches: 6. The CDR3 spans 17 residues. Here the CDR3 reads CASSLNRQGASNYGYTF. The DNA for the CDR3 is TGTGCCAGCAGCTTAAATCGACAGGGGGCATCTAACTATGGCTACACCTTC. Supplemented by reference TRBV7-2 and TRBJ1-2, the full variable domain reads GAGVSQSPSNKVTEKGKDVELRCDPISGHTALYWYRQSLGQGLEFLIYFQGNSAPDKSGLPSDRFSAERTGGSVSTLTIQRTQQEDSAVYLCASSLNRQGASNYGYTFGSGTRLTVV.

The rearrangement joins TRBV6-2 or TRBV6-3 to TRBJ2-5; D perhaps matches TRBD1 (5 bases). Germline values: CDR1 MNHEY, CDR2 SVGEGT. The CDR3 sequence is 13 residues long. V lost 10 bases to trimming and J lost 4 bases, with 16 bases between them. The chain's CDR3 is CAIRWGPRETQYF. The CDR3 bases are TGTGCCATCCGGTGGGGCCCCAGAGAGACCCAGTACTTC.

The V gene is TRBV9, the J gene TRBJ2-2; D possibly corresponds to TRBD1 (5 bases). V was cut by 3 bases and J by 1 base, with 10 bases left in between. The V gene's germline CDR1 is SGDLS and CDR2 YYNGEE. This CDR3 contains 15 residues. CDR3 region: CASSEGQMNTGELFF. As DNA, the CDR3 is TGTGCCAGCAGCGAAGGACAAATGAACACCGGGGAGCTGTTTTTT.

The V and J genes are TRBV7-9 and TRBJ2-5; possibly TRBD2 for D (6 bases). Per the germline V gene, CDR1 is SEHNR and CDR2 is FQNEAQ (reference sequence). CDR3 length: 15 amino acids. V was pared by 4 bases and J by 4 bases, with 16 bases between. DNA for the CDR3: TGTGCCAGCAGCTCCAGAAGACTAGGGCCAGAGACCCAGTACTTC. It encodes CASSSRRLGPETQYF.

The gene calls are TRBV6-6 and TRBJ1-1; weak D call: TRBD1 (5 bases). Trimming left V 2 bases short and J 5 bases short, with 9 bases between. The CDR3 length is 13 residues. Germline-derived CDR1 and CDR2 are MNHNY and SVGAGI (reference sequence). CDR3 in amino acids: CASSYLKGTEAFF. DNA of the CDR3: TGTGCCAGCAGTTACCTGAAGGGGACTGAAGCTTTCTTT.

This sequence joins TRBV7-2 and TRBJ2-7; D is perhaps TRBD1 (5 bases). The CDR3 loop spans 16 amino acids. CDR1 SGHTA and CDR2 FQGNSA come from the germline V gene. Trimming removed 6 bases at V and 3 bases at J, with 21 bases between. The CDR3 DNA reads TGTGCCAGCAGTACACAGACAGTTAGTACCGTCTACGAGCAGTACTTC. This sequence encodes CASSTQTVSTVYEQYF.

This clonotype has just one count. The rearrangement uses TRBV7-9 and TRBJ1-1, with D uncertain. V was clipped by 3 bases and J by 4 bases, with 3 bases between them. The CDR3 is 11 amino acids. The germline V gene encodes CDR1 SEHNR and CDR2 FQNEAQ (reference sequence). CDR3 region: CASSFATEAFF. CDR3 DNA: TGTGCCAGCAGCTTCGCCACTGAAGCTTTCTTT.

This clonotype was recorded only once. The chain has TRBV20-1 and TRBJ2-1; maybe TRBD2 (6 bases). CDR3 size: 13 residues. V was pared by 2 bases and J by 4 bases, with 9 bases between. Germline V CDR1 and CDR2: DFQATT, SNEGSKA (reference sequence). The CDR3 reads CSARKAGYNEQFF. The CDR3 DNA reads TGCAGTGCTAGAAAGGCGGGATACAATGAGCAGTTCTTC.

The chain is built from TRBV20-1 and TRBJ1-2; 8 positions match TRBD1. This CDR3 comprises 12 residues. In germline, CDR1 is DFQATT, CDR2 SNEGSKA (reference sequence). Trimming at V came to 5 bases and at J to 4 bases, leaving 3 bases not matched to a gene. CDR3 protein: CSAPGGAYGYTF. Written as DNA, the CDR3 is TGCAGTGCTCCAGGGGGCGCCTATGGCTACACCTTC.

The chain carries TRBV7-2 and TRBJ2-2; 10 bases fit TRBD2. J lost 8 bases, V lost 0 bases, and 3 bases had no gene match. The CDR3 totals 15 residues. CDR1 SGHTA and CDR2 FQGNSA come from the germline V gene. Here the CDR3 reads CASSLALAGEGELFF. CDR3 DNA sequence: TGTGCCAGCAGCTTAGCCCTAGCGGGAGAAGGGGAGCTGTTTTTT. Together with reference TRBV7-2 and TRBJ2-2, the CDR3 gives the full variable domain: GAGVSQSPSNKVTEKGKDVELRCDPISGHTALYWYRQSLGQGLEFLIYFQGNSAPDKSGLPSDRFSAERTGGSVSTLTIQRTQQEDSAVYLCASSLALAGEGELFFGEGSRLTVL.

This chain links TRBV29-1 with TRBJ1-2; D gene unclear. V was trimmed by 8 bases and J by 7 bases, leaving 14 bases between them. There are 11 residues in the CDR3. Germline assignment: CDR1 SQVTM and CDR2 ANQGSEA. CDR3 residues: CSPRSGFGYTF. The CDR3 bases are TGCAGCCCCCGTTCGGGGTTTGGCTACACCTTC. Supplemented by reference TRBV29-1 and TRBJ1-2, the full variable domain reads SAVISQKPSRDICQRGTSLTIQCQVDSQVTMMFWYRQQPGQSLTLIATANQGSEATYESGFVIDKFPISRPNLTFSTLTVSNMSPEDSSIYLCSPRSGFGYTFGSGTRLTVV.

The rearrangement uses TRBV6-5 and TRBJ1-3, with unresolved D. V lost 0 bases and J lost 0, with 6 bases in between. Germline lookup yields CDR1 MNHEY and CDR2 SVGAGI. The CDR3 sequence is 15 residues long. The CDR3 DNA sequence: TGTGCCAGCAGTTACTCGACGGGCTCTGGAAACACCATATATTTT. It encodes CASSYSTGSGNTIYF.